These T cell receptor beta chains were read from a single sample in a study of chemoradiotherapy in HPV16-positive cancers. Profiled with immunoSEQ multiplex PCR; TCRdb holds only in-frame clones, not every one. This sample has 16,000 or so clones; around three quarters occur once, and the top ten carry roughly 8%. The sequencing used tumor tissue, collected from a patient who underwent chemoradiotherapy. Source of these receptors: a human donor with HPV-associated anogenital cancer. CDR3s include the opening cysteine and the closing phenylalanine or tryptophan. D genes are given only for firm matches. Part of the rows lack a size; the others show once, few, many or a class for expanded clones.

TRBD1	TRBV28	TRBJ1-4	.	TGTGCCAGCAGTTCTGCTCAGGGGGCTAATGAAAAACTGTTTTTT	CASSSAQGANEKLFF
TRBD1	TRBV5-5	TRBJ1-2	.	TGTGCCAGCAGCCCGGGACAGGGGACCTATGGCTACACCTTC	CASSPGQGTYGYTF
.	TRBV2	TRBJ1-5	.	TGTGCCAGCAGTGAATCGGGGAGCAATCAGCCCCAGCATTTT	CASSESGSNQPQHF
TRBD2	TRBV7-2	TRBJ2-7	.	TGTGCCAGCAGCTTAGGTAGCGGGAAAGCCTACGAGCAGTACTTC	CASSLGSGKAYEQYF
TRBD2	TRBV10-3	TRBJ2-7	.	TGTGCCATCAGCCGGGACTATACCTACGAGCAGTACTTC	CAISRDYTYEQYF
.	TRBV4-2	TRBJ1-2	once	TGTGCCAGCAGCTCTACAGGGTTCTACACCTTC	CASSSTGFYTF
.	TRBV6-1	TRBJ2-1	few	TGTGCCAGCAGTGAAGCCTTCTTGTTCGGCGCCTACAATGAGCAGTTCTTC	CASSEAFLFGAYNEQFF
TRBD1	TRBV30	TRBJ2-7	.	TGTGCCTGGAGTGTAGACAGGGGCGGCTACGAGCAGTACTTC	CAWSVDRGGYEQYF
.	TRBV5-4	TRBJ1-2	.	TGTGCCAGCAGCCCGAGGGGGTCCTATGGCTACACCTTC	CASSPRGSYGYTF
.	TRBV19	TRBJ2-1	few	TGTGCCAGCCGGGAGAGGGATGAGCAGTTCTTC	CASRERDEQFF
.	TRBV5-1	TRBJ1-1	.	TGCGCCAGCAGCTCCGGGGCCCCCCAAAACACTGAAGCTTTCTTT	CASSSGAPQNTEAFF
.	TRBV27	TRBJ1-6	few	TGTGCCAGCAGTCACGGGGGAAATTCACCCCTCCACTTT	CASSHGGNSPLHF
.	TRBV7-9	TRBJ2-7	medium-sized	TGTGCCAGCAGCCACGGGCCTTCCTACGAGCAGTACTTC	CASSHGPSYEQYF
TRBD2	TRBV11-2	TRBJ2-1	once	TGTGCCAGCAGCTTACTAACGGGGGGGCCGACGAATGAGCAGTTCTTC	CASSLLTGGPTNEQFF
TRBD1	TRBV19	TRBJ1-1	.	TGTGCCAGTAGTATAGCCTCCGGGACAGCGAATACTGAAGCTTTCTTT	CASSIASGTANTEAFF
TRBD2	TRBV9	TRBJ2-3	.	TGTGGGGGGGGGTCGCCCACAGATACGCAGTATTTT	CGGGSPTDTQYF
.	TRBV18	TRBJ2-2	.	TGTGCCAGCTCGCCGGGTCTCCCCGGGGAGCTGTTTTTT	CASSPGLPGELFF
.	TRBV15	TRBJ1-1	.	TGTGCCACCAGCACAAGGGACACCAGAAGGGAAGCTTTCTTT	CATSTRDTRREAFF
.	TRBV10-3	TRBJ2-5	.	TGTGCCATCAGGGGAGCCCTAGCCGGAGAGACCCAGTACTTC	CAIRGALAGETQYF
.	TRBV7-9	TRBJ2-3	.	TGTGCCAGCAGCAAACGACTAGACGCAAGCCCAGATACGCAGTATTTT	CASSKRLDASPDTQYF
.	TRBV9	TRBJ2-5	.	TGTGCCAGCAGCGTAGATGCGGGACCCCAAGAGACCCAGTACTTC	CASSVDAGPQETQYF
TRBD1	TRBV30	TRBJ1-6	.	TGTGCCTGGAAGGACAGGGGCTTACGCTCCTATAATTCACCCCTCCACTTT	CAWKDRGLRSYNSPLHF
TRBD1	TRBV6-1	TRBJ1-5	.	TGTGCCAGCAGTCAGTGGGGGGACAGATATCAGCCCCAGCATTTT	CASSQWGDRYQPQHF